The 28 T cell receptor beta chains below were found in one sample sequenced in a study of T cell responses to AZD1222 COVID-19 vaccine. The table came from immunoSEQ multiplex PCR; TCRdb's copy has only in-frame clones and leaves some out. The repertoire holds roughly 120,000 clones, roughly 87% seen once, with 1.2% in the top ten. The material sequenced was peripheral blood, taken on day 0 of AZD1222 vaccination. These receptors were obtained from an adult in good health.

CDR3 loop: CASSYSFVGEAFF. CDR3 DNA: TGTGCCAGCAGTTACTCGTTTGTAGGTGAAGCTTTCTTT. The chain combines TRBV6-6 with TRBJ1-1; D remains ambiguous. This CDR3 comprises 13 residues. V lost 0 bases to trimming and J lost 7 bases, with 9 bases between them. The V gene's germline CDR1 is MNHNY and CDR2 SVGAGI (reference sequence).

V and J are TRBV11-2 and TRBJ2-5, with D tentatively TRBD2 (6 bases). Germline CDR1 reads SGHAT; CDR2 reads FQNNGV. This CDR3 is built from 13 residues. V was pared by 5 bases and J by 7 bases, with 14 bases between. The DNA of the CDR3 is TGTGCCAGCAGCCATCCGGGGACTGGGACCCAGTACTTC. Translated, it gives CASSHPGTGTQYF.

The chain combines TRBV5-6 with TRBJ2-3; possibly TRBD1 for D (5 bases). The CDR3 runs to 16 residues. Germline V gene data show CDR1 as SGHDT and CDR2 as YYEEEE. The V gene lost 8 bases and the J gene lost 2 bases, with 21 bases spanning the gap. This CDR3 is CARAQKGQGITDTQYF. In DNA, the CDR3 is TGTGCCAGAGCTCAGAAGGGGCAGGGCATCACAGATACGCAGTATTTT.

J is TRBJ2-7 and V is TRBV7-2; 9 bases align to TRBD2. V lost 4 bases, J lost 4 bases, and 8 bases stayed unmatched. The germline V gene encodes CDR1 SGHTA and CDR2 FQGNSA. The CDR3 has 15 amino acids. CDR3 residues: CASSSRVSGGYEQYF. The CDR3 DNA sequence: TGTGCCAGCAGCTCGCGGGTTAGCGGGGGTTACGAGCAGTACTTC. The full variable domain, its missing parts supplied by reference TRBV7-2 and TRBJ2-7, is GAGVSQSPSNKVTEKGKDVELRCDPISGHTALYWYRQSLGQGLEFLIYFQGNSAPDKSGLPSDRFSAERTGGSVSTLTIQRTQQEDSAVYLCASSSRVSGGYEQYFGPGTRLTVT.

The chain recombines TRBV14 with TRBJ2-3; 12 bases match TRBD2. Trimming took 0 bases from V and 4 from J; bases not matched to a gene: 5. Germline V gene data show CDR1 as SGHDN and CDR2 as FVKESK. This CDR3 is built from 17 residues. The CDR3 sequence is CASSQERASGGADTQYF. CDR3 coding DNA: TGTGCCAGCAGCCAAGAACGGGCTAGCGGGGGGGCAGATACGCAGTATTTT. Full variable domain (missing parts from reference TRBV14 and TRBJ2-3): EAGVTQFPSHSVIEKGQTVTLRCDPISGHDNLYWYRRVMGKEIKFLLHFVKESKQDESGMPNNRFLAERTGGTYSTLKVQPAELEDSGVYFCASSQERASGGADTQYFGPGTRLTVL.

V is TRBV27 and J is TRBJ1-2; D might be TRBD1 (6 bases). Germline lookup yields CDR1 MNHEY and CDR2 SMNVEV (reference sequence). The CDR3 totals 13 residues. Between the trimmed V and J ends, which lost 4 bases and 4 bases, there was a span of 10 bases. The CDR3 nucleotides read TGTGCCAGCAGTTCTAAGGACAGCTATGGCTACACCTTC. It codes for CASSSKDSYGYTF.

The chain carries TRBV3-1 (or the pseudogene TRBV3-2) and TRBJ2-1; TRBD2 might be the D (6 bases). Germline-derived CDR1 and CDR2 are LGHDT and YNNKEL (reference sequence). This CDR3 is built from 12 residues. Trimming removed 1 base from V and 11 bases from J, with 9 bases in between. The CDR3 loop is CASSQGGTQQFF. The CDR3 DNA reads as TGTGCCAGCAGCCAAGGCGGGACGCAGCAGTTCTTC.

CDR3 sequence: CASSEEGGSNQPQHF. The CDR3 bases are TGTGCCAGCAGTGAAGAGGGGGGCTCGAATCAGCCCCAGCATTTT. The chain recombines TRBV6-4 with TRBJ1-5, with D perhaps TRBD1 (6 bases). The CDR3 loop spans 15 amino acids. Trimming took off 3 bases at V and 4 bases at J, with 13 bases between the two ends. The germline V gene has CDR1 MRHNA and CDR2 SNTAGT.

This clone was recorded a few times. J is TRBJ1-2 and V is TRBV19; TRBD1 matches at 12 bases. V trimming: 7 bases; J trimming: 3 bases; junction bases outside the gene matches: 6. Germline V lookup: CDR1 LNHDA, CDR2 SQIVND (reference sequence). CDR3 length: 15 amino acids. The CDR3 DNA reads TGTGCCAGTACCCCGGGACAGGGGGCTTACTATGGCTACACCTTC. Amino acids: CASTPGQGAYYGYTF.

This clone appeared a few times. V is TRBV7-9 and J is TRBJ1-2; D may be TRBD1 (5 bases). The CDR3 contains 17 residues. The germline gives CDR1 SEHNR, CDR2 FQNEAQ (reference sequence). The V end lost 7 bases, the J end lost 3 bases, and 24 bases lay between the germline ends. The CDR3 nucleotides are TGTGCCAGCAACCAATTCCCCCTGGTTCCGGGGGACTATGGCTACACCTTC. Protein product: CASNQFPLVPGDYGYTF.

This rearrangement joins TRBV5-4 to TRBJ1-4; 12 nucleotides line up with TRBD1. The CDR3 is 15 amino acids. Germline V gene sequence: CDR1 SGHNT, CDR2 YYREEE (reference sequence). V lost 4 bases to trimming and J lost 8 bases; unmatched junction nucleotides: 6. DNA of the CDR3: TGTGCCAGCAGCGACGGGACAGGGGGCTACGAAAAACTGTTTTTT. It is translated as CASSDGTGGYEKLFF.

The chain's CDR3 is CASSINFNRASGYTF. CDR3 nucleotide sequence: TGTGCCAGTAGTATCAACTTTAACAGGGCTAGTGGCTACACCTTC. The genes are TRBV19 and TRBJ1-2, with a tentative D call TRBD1 (6 bases). This CDR3 region has 15 residues. Germline loops: CDR1 LNHDA, CDR2 SQIVND (reference sequence). V shed 3 bases and J shed 7 bases, with 18 bases lying between them.

Comments on this clone: Additional DNA sequences in this sample encode the identical CDR3. J is TRBJ1-2 and V is TRBV19; D unclear. The CDR3 consists of 13 residues. Germline CDR1 is LNHDA and CDR2 is SQIVND (reference sequence). V was trimmed by 3 bases and J by 4 bases, leaving 9 bases between them. The CDR3 reads CASSIGSLYGYTF. The CDR3 DNA is TGTGCCAGTAGTATTGGTTCTCTCTATGGCTACACCTTC.

V usage is TRBV5-4 and J usage is TRBJ2-2; D unresolved. This CDR3 has 13 residues. Germline values: CDR1 SGHNT, CDR2 YYREEE (reference sequence). V gave up 0 bases and J gave up 1 base, with 1 base separating them. The CDR3 region has the DNA TGTGCCAGCAGCTTGGGGAACACCGGGGAGCTGTTTTTT. It codes for CASSLGNTGELFF.

The count of this clone is one. This chain links TRBV7-6 with TRBJ2-7, with TRBD1 matching 10 bases. Germline trimming cut 4 bases from V and 4 bases from J; bases unmatched to any gene: 7. The germline CDR1 and CDR2 sequences are SGHVS and FNYEAQ. The CDR3 is 15 residues long. CDR3 residues: CASSSGTGEWYEQYF. DNA for the CDR3: TGTGCCAGCAGCTCCGGGACAGGGGAATGGTACGAGCAGTACTTC.

This clone was seen only once. The chain combines TRBV6-5 with TRBJ1-4; D not certain. CDR3 size: 12 residues. Trimming pared 3 bases from V and 7 bases from J, leaving 6 bases between. Germline CDR1 is MNHEY and CDR2 is SVGAGI. The CDR3 nucleotides read TGTGCCAGCAGTTATTTAGGTGAAAAACTGTTTTTT. This gives the protein CASSYLGEKLFF.

The chain is built from TRBV27 and TRBJ2-2, with D tentatively TRBD1 or TRBD2 (6 bases each). The CDR3 runs to 15 residues. V was cut by 2 bases and J by 9 bases, with 16 bases left in between. Germline V CDR1 and CDR2: MNHEY, SMNVEV (reference sequence). CDR3 sequence: CASSLGASGGRELFF. CDR3 in DNA: TGTGCCAGCAGTTTAGGGGCGTCCGGGGGCAGGGAGCTGTTTTTT.

The chain links TRBV3-1 (or the pseudogene TRBV3-2) to TRBJ1-2; D ambiguous. The CDR3 sequence is 17 residues long. Trimming removed 0 bases from V and 2 bases from J, with 16 bases in between. In germline, CDR1 is LGHDT, CDR2 YNNKEL (reference sequence). This CDR3 is CASSQDGDAGVNYGYTF. CDR3 bases: TGTGCCAGCAGCCAAGATGGAGACGCGGGCGTAAACTATGGCTACACCTTC.

The chain recombines TRBV5-5 with TRBJ2-3, with D possibly being TRBD1 (5 bases). Trimming stripped 5 bases from V and 6 bases from J, with 10 bases between. Germline CDR1 is SGHKS and CDR2 is YYEKEE (reference sequence). The CDR3 runs to 12 residues. The CDR3 here is CASSFTGDTQYF. CDR3 bases: TGTGCCAGCAGTTTTACAGGCGATACGCAGTATTTT.

This sequence joins TRBV27 and TRBJ2-6, with D unresolved. The CDR3 length is 14 residues. V shed 5 bases and J shed 0 bases, with 5 bases lying between them. Germline CDR1 and CDR2: MNHEY and SMNVEV (reference sequence). Written as DNA, the CDR3 is TGTGCCAGCAGTCCGTTCTCTGGGGCCAACGTCCTGACTTTC. Translation gives CASSPFSGANVLTF.

The rearrangement uses TRBV5-4 and TRBJ2-7; tentatively, D is TRBD2 (5 bases). Germline CDR1 reads SGHNT; CDR2 reads YYREEE (reference sequence). V lost 3 bases to trimming and J lost 1 base, with 11 bases between them. The CDR3 totals 14 residues. The CDR3 region has the DNA TGTGCCAGCAGCTCCGACGGAGGTTCCTACGAGCAGTACTTC. Translated: CASSSDGGSYEQYF.

The table lists this clone with a count of one. A read error may produce the germline difference seen at one junction end. V is TRBV6-1 and J is TRBJ1-2, with unresolved D. This CDR3 is built from 11 residues. Germline V gene sequence: CDR1 MNHNS, CDR2 SASEGT. CDR3 residues: CASSEGVYMSF. CDR3 nucleotides: TGTGCCAGCAGTGAGGGTGTTTACATGAGCTTC.

The rearrangement uses TRBV19 and TRBJ2-7; TRBD2 matches at 10 bases. The germline CDR1 and CDR2 sequences are LNHDA and SQIVND (reference sequence). The CDR3 contains 14 residues. J gave up 2 bases and V 5 bases, and 3 bases lay outside the gene matches. The CDR3 reads CASSRTSGTYEQYF. The CDR3 region has the DNA TGTGCCAGTAGTCGGACTAGCGGAACCTACGAGCAGTACTTC.

J is TRBJ2-1 and V is TRBV6-6, with TRBD1 identical over 9 bases. CDR1 is MNHNY, CDR2 SVGAGI, per germline (reference sequence). There are 17 residues in the CDR3. J lost 2 bases, V lost 5 bases, and 10 bases had no gene match. The CDR3 sequence: CASSQGQGLFAYNEQFF. CDR3 sequence (DNA): TGTGCCAGCAGTCAGGGACAGGGTTTGTTTGCCTACAATGAGCAGTTCTTC.

This clone was observed a few times. The DNA for the CDR3 is TGTGCCAGCAGCTTAGGGAGGGGTCGACAGGGGGCCGGAAACGGGGAGCTGTTTTTT. The encoded protein is CASSLGRGRQGAGNGELFF. This rearrangement joins TRBV7-9 to TRBJ2-2, with 10 bases identical to TRBD1. With V trimmed by 1 base and J by 7 bases, 15 bases remained unmatched. The germline gives CDR1 SEHNR, CDR2 FQNEAQ (reference sequence). The CDR3 totals 19 residues. The variable domain in full, completed from reference TRBV7-9 and TRBJ2-2, reads DTGVSQNPRHKITKRGQNVTFRCDPISEHNRLYWYRQTLGQGPEFLTYFQNEAQLEKSRLLSDRFSAERPKGSFSTLEIQRTEQGDSAMYLCASSLGRGRQGAGNGELFFGEGSRLTVL.

The J gene is TRBJ2-3, the V gene TRBV5-1; D is unresolved. The CDR3 sequence is 17 residues long. Looked up from germline, CDR1 is SGHRS and CDR2 is YFSETQ. V lost 3 bases and J lost 6, with 23 bases in between. The CDR3 nucleotides read TGCGCCAGCAGCTCCTTCCTGGGCCGAGAGCCACGGGATACGCAGTATTTT. It translates to CASSSFLGREPRDTQYF. The full variable domain, in which reference TRBV5-1 and TRBJ2-3 provide the parts outside the CDR3, is KAGVTQTPRYLIKTRGQQVTLSCSPISGHRSVSWYQQTPGQGLQFLFEYFSETQRNKGNFPGRFSGRQFSNSRSEMNVSTLELGDSALYLCASSSFLGREPRDTQYFGPGTRLTVL.

The rearrangement uses TRBV7-9 and TRBJ2-5; 7 nucleotides align to TRBD2. The V gene end was trimmed by 1 base and the J gene end by 2 bases; junction bases not matched to a gene: 4. Looked up from germline, CDR1 is SEHNR and CDR2 is FQNEAQ (reference sequence). This CDR3 region has 15 residues. CDR3 nucleotide sequence: TGTGCCAGCAGCTTAGGGGGGGGGTCTCAAGAGACCCAGTACTTC. This gives the protein CASSLGGGSQETQYF.

V is TRBV7-2 and J is TRBJ1-1; no clear D gene. Germline V gives CDR1 SGHTA, CDR2 FQGNSA. Trimming removed 1 base from V and 3 bases from J, with 12 bases in between. The length of the CDR3 is 15 residues. CDR3 DNA sequence: TGTGCCAGCAGCTTAGGCACCGGGGTCGACACTGAAGCTTTCTTT. It translates to CASSLGTGVDTEAFF.